One sample yielded the 10 T cell receptor beta chains listed below, sequenced in a study of cytomegalovirus exposure and HLA in healthy donors. Amplification used 60 Vbeta primers and 13 Jbeta primers. Assay used: immunoSEQ multiplex PCR; TCRdb lists only in-frame clones, some missing. The sample has 150,000 to 200,000 clones, 68% seen once. Sequencing used PBMCs. These receptors were collected from a woman younger than 35 in good health and CMV-seropositive.

The V gene is TRBV2, the J gene TRBJ2-7; possibly TRBD2 for D (6 bases). CDR3 length: 11 residues. Germline V gene sequence: CDR1 SNHLY, CDR2 FYNNEI. V lost 2 bases, J lost 13 bases, and 12 bases lay in between. CDR3 amino acids: CASSESPGLYF. DNA of the CDR3: TGTGCCAGCAGTGAATCTCCGGGACTTTACTTC.

The chain joins TRBV6-4 to TRBJ1-2, with 10 bases lining up with TRBD1. The CDR3 consists of 17 residues. Germline lookup yields CDR1 MRHNA and CDR2 SNTAGT. V lost 11 bases, J lost 3 bases, and 18 bases stayed unmatched. The CDR3 sequence is CADGGWGQGSSYYGYTF. In nucleotides, the CDR3 is TGTGCCGACGGGGGTTGGGGACAGGGGTCTTCCTACTATGGCTACACCTTC.

This clone came up once. The gene calls are TRBV6-5 and TRBJ2-5; 7 bases agree with TRBD2. The trim removed 8 bases at V and 2 bases at J, leaving 8 bases unmatched. Germline V lookup: CDR1 MNHEY, CDR2 SVGAGI. There are 14 residues in the CDR3. CDR3 sequence (DNA): TGTGCCAGCCGAGGATTGGGGGGGCAAGAGACCCAGTACTTC. Translation gives CASRGLGGQETQYF.

V usage is TRBV15 and J usage is TRBJ2-5, with a possible D match to TRBD2 (5 bases). The V gene's germline CDR1 is LNHNV and CDR2 YYDKDF (reference sequence). CDR3 length equals 14 residues. V dropped 1 base and J dropped 4 bases, with 10 bases sitting between them. As DNA, the CDR3 is TGTGCCACCAGCAGAGTGGCTAGCCTAGAGACCCAGTACTTC. It is translated as CATSRVASLETQYF.

This clone was counted once. This chain joins TRBV5-1 and TRBJ2-3; 10 bases map to TRBD2. The CDR3 is made up of 16 amino acids. The junction had 6 bases not matched to a gene; V was cut back by 3 bases and J by 2 bases. CDR1 and CDR2 (germline): SGHRS, YFSETQ. The CDR3 DNA follows: TGCGCCAGCAGCTGGGGGACTAGCGTACACACAGATACGCAGTATTTT. Translation: CASSWGTSVHTDTQYF.

The genes are TRBV18 and TRBJ1-5, with D hard to call. This CDR3 is 15 amino acids long. CDR1 is KGHSH, CDR2 LQKENI, per germline. The V and J ends lost 3 bases and 2 bases respectively, with 11 bases between them. CDR3 DNA: TGTGCCAGCTCACCCTCAATTCGGGGCAATCAGCCCCAGCATTTT. Protein product: CASSPSIRGNQPQHF.

The chain couples TRBV7-9 to TRBJ2-7; tentatively, D is TRBD1 (6 bases). The V end was cut by 1 base, the J end by 5 bases, with 21 bases between. This CDR3 is built from 17 residues. Germline lookup yields CDR1 SEHNR and CDR2 FQNEAQ (reference sequence). CDR3 DNA sequence: TGTGCCAGCAGCTTAGGTGCTTTGGGGGCCGTGAACGACGAGCAGTACTTC. It yields the protein CASSLGALGAVNDEQYF.

The chain has TRBV6-1 and TRBJ1-1; D unclear. Germline-derived CDR1 and CDR2 are MNHNS and SASEGT. The CDR3 covers 14 residues. Trimming shortened V by 6 bases and J by 4 bases, and 15 bases separated the two germline ends. In DNA form, the CDR3 reads TGTGCCAGCAGGAGGGATCAATCGGGCACTGAAGCTTTCTTT. It codes for CASRRDQSGTEAFF.

The gene calls are TRBV7-8 and TRBJ1-1; 8 bases fit TRBD1. The CDR3 extends over 16 amino acids. Per the germline V gene, CDR1 is SGHVS and CDR2 is FQNEAQ. Losses at the gene ends were 9 bases for V and 1 base for J; bases not matched to a gene: 13. CDR3 DNA sequence: TGTGCCAGTCTTGAGGGGCAGGGGGCGTCGAACACTGAAGCTTTCTTT. Amino acid sequence: CASLEGQGASNTEAFF.

The chain combines TRBV5-8 with TRBJ2-3, with 8 bases matching TRBD1. Germline CDR1 and CDR2: SGHTS and YDEGEE. With V trimmed by 3 bases and J by 6 bases, 9 bases remained unmatched. The CDR3 loop spans 15 amino acids. The CDR3 sequence is CASSSTLQGADTQYF. The CDR3 DNA sequence: TGTGCCAGCAGCTCGACCCTCCAGGGGGCGGATACGCAGTATTTT. The variable domain in full, completed from reference TRBV5-8 and TRBJ2-3, reads EAGVTQSPTHLIKTRGQQATLRCSPISGHTSVYWYQQALGLGLQFLLWYDEGEERNRGNFPPRFSGRQFPNYSSELNVNALELEDSALYLCASSSTLQGADTQYFGPGTRLTVL.